These T cell receptor beta chains were read from a single sample in a study of blood T cell repertoires in COVID-19. The repertoire was sequenced with immunoSEQ multiplex PCR; TCRdb's copy has only in-frame clones and lacks some. In the table there are about 100,000 clones, over 65% of which are singletons. Sequencing was done on a sample of peripheral blood. Receptors originate from a human donor in a cohort sampled during active COVID-19. The CDR3 runs from the conserved cysteine through the conserved F or W. A D gene is named only where the DNA matches it firmly. Only some rows state a clone size, as once, few, many or a class for expanded clones.

TRBJ1-6,-,-,TRBV18,TGTGCCAGCTCATCGACGGGAACGTACAATTCACCCCTCCACTTT,CASSSTGTYNSPLHF
TRBJ1-4,-,-,TRBV5-1,TGCGCCAGCAGCTTGTCGGGCACCTCAGGGGAAAAACTGTTTTTT,CASSLSGTSGEKLFF
TRBJ1-2,few,-,TRBV2,TGTGCCTGGTGGGGGCCCATTGGCTACACCTTC,CAWWGPIGYTF
TRBJ2-3,-,-,TRBV5-1,TGCGCCAGCAGCCCACTATTGGCAGATACGCAGTATTTT,CASSPLLADTQYF
TRBJ2-1,-,TRBD2,TRBV3-1/TRBV3-2,TGTGCCAGCAGCCAAAGTCCCCTAGCGGGAGTAGGTGAGCAGTTCTTC,CASSQSPLAGVGEQFF
TRBJ2-1,-,TRBD2,TRBV10-3,TGTGCCATCAGTGAGGGGACTAGCGTATACAATGAGCAGTTCTTC,CAISEGTSVYNEQFF
TRBJ2-1,-,-,TRBV18,TGTGCCAGCTCACCATCGGGGGGCGGGTACAATGAGCAGTTCTTC,CASSPSGGGYNEQFF
TRBJ1-1,-,-,TRBV5-5,TGTGCCAGCAGCTTGCTGCCAGAAAACATGAACACTGAAGCTTTCTTT,CASSLLPENMNTEAFF
TRBJ2-4,-,TRBD2,TRBV6-2/TRBV6-3,TGTGCCAGCAGCAGGACTAGCGAAGGCATTCAGTACTTC,CASSRTSEGIQYF
TRBJ2-7,-,-,TRBV7-2,TGTGCCAGCAGCCCGCCTGGGACACTTGGCACCTACGAGCAGTACTTC,CASSPPGTLGTYEQYF
TRBJ2-7,-,-,TRBV4-3,TGCGCCAGCAGCCAAGAGGCTGGTGTCCATGCCTACGAGCAGTACTTC,CASSQEAGVHAYEQYF
TRBJ2-5,few,TRBD2,TRBV28,TGTGCCAGCAAGATAGCGGGAGCACAAGAGACCCAGTACTTC,CASKIAGAQETQYF
TRBJ1-2,-,-,TRBV4-1,TGCGCCAGCAGCCAGCAGGGGATCGGGTATGGCTACACCTTC,CASSQQGIGYGYTF
TRBJ1-2,-,-,TRBV7-2,TGTGCCAGCAGCTTGGAGGGTATAAACTATGGCTACACCTTC,CASSLEGINYGYTF
TRBJ2-7,-,-,TRBV10-1,TGCGCCAGCAGTGAGTCGGGCAGCAACTACGAGCAGTACTTC,CASSESGSNYEQYF
TRBJ2-7,-,-,TRBV10-1,TGCGCCAGCAGTGAGTCGACTCGATACGAGCAGTACTTC,CASSESTRYEQYF
TRBJ2-7,-,-,TRBV12-2,TGTGCAAGTCGCAGTGGAGCGAACTCCTACGAGCAGTACTTC,CASRSGANSYEQYF
TRBJ2-2,once,TRBD1,TRBV6-2/TRBV6-3,TGTGCCAGCAGCTGGGGGACAGGGGGCACCGGGGAGCTGTTTTTT,CASSWGTGGTGELFF
TRBJ2-7,-,-,TRBV4-1,TGCGCCAGCAGCCAAGCTATAGGAGGTTACTACGAGCAGTACTTC,CASSQAIGGYYEQYF
TRBJ2-5,-,-,TRBV19,TGTGCCAGTAGTATAACCTTAACAGGGATCCAAGAGACCCAGTACTTC,CASSITLTGIQETQYF
TRBJ2-7,-,TRBD1,TRBV5-6,TGTGCCAGCAGCCGACTTGACAGGGATAGGTACGAGCAGTACTTC,CASSRLDRDRYEQYF
TRBJ1-2,-,-,TRBV10-2,TGCGCCAGTGGACAATCGGGTGGCTACACCTTC,CASGQSGGYTF
TRBJ1-1,-,-,TRBV18,TGTGCCAGCTCACCGGGGGGGAACACTGAAGCTTTCTTT,CASSPGGNTEAFF
TRBJ2-5,-,-,TRBV6-5,TGTGCCAGCAGTTCCACCCGCGCTAAAGAGACCCAGTACTTC,CASSSTRAKETQYF
TRBJ2-1,-,TRBD1,TRBV6-5,TGTGCCAGCAGCGGGACAGGGGGAGGAAATGAGCAGTTCTTC,CASSGTGGGNEQFF
TRBJ2-3,-,-,TRBV11-3,TGTGCCAGCAGCTTAGGTCGGTCCGATACGCAGTATTTT,CASSLGRSDTQYF
TRBJ1-1,once,-,TRBV30,TGTGCCTGGGGTCGGACTGAAGCTTTCTTT,CAWGRTEAFF
TRBJ1-1,-,-,TRBV9,TGTGCCAGCAGCCCTAGCAGGAGGGACACTGAAGCTTTCTTT,CASSPSRRDTEAFF
TRBJ2-3,once,TRBD2,TRBV4-1,TGCGCCAGCAGCCCCGGTGTTAGCGGGGGGGCCAGTTCAGATACGCAGTATTTT,CASSPGVSGGASSDTQYF